This TCR beta chain was captured by sequencing in a study of T-cell memory formation after mild COVID-19. Overall study results and limits: Second-wave clones that peaked on day 37 lacked confirmed SARS-CoV-2 specificity.

For this clonotype: The target antigen is unknown.

The CDR3 totals 16 residues. Germline V gives CDR1 SGHTA, CDR2 FQGNSA. V trimming: 6 bases; J trimming: 2 bases; junction bases outside the gene matches: 11. Each CDR3 protein gets one entry after TCRdb re-called the 5' RACE reads with MiXCR. The data show hundreds of thousands of distinct CDR3 sequences, 15% to 20% seen once. The V gene is TRBV7-2, the J gene TRBJ1-2; 8 positions match TRBD1. The TCR comes from an adult woman who had mild COVID-19 (a few samples of this study predate the infection). Cell type and time point are not known. The specimen sequenced was PBMCs or a T cell subset sorted from them (not recorded which). The CDR3 bases are TGTGCCAGCAGTTCATTCCCGGACAGGGTGAACTATGGCTACACCTTC. This encodes CASSSFPDRVNYGYTF.